Listed here are 3 T cell receptor beta chains from one sample, sequenced in a study of cytomegalovirus exposure and HLA in healthy donors. PCR primers comprised 60 Vbeta and 13 Jbeta primers. Sequenced by immunoSEQ multiplex PCR; TCRdb stores in-frame clones only, minus some. This sample has about 200,000 clones, with around 85% found just once. Sequencing was carried out using PBMCs. The receptor source for this set is a man aged 45-60 years in good health and CMV-seronegative.

The sample holds a few counts of this clone. The chain recombines TRBV9 with TRBJ2-1; 9 nucleotides align to TRBD1. V lost 3 bases to trimming and J lost 0 bases; unmatched junction nucleotides: 16. The germline V gene has CDR1 SGDLS and CDR2 YYNGEE. The CDR3 spans 20 residues. In nucleotides, the CDR3 is TGTGCCAGCAGCGGGGACAGGGTACGGGGACGGGTCAGCTCCTACAATGAGCAGTTCTTC. The encoded protein is CASSGDRVRGRVSSYNEQFF. The variable domain in full, completed from reference TRBV9 and TRBJ2-1, reads DSGVTQTPKHLITATGQRVTLRCSPRSGDLSVYWYQQSLDQGLQFLIQYYNGEERAKGNILERFSAQQFPDLHSELNLSSLELGDSALYFCASSGDRVRGRVSSYNEQFFGPGTRLTVL.

V is TRBV9 and J is TRBJ2-4; the D gene is possibly TRBD1 (6 bases). The CDR3 extends over 13 amino acids. The germline V gene encodes CDR1 SGDLS and CDR2 YYNGEE. V dropped 3 bases and J dropped 4 bases, with 8 bases sitting between them. The CDR3 sequence is CASSEDRKNIQYF. CDR3 DNA: TGTGCCAGCAGCGAGGACAGAAAAAACATTCAGTACTTC.

V and J are TRBV29-1 and TRBJ1-1; D is undetermined. Germline V gene data show CDR1 as SQVTM and CDR2 as ANQGSEA. This CDR3 is 11 amino acids long. V gave up 3 bases and J gave up 8 bases, with 10 bases separating them. CDR3 loop: CSVEGGLEAFF. Here the CDR3 DNA reads TGCAGCGTTGAGGGAGGTCTGGAAGCTTTCTTT. Full variable domain (remainder filled in from reference TRBV29-1 and TRBJ1-1): SAVISQKPSRDICQRGTSLTIQCQVDSQVTMMFWYRQQPGQSLTLIATANQGSEATYESGFVIDKFPISRPNLTFSTLTVSNMSPEDSSIYLCSVEGGLEAFFGQGTRLTVV.